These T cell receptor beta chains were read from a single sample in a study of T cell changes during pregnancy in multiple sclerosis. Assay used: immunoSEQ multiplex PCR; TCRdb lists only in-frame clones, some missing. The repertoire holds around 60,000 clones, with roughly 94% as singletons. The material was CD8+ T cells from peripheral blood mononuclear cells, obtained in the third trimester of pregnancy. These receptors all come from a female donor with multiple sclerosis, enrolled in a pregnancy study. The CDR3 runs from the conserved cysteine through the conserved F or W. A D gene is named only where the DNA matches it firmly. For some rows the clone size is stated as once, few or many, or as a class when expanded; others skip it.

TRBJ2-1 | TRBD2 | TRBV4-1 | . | TGCGCCAGCAGCCAAAGATCATCCCTCACTAGCGGGCCTAATGAGCAGTTCTTC | CASSQRSSLTSGPNEQFF
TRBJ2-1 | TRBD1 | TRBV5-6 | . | TGTGCCAGCAGCTTCGGGACAGGGGGTCATGAGCAGTTCTTC | CASSFGTGGHEQFF
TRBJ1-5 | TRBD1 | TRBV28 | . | TGTGCCAGCAGTTCTGGACAGGGTTTTCAGCCCCAGCATTTT | CASSSGQGFQPQHF
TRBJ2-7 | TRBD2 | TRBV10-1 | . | TGCGCCAGCAGTGGGCGGGAGCCGGTCGAGCAGTACTTC | CASSGREPVEQYF
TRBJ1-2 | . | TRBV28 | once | TGTGCCAGCAGACCTGACATTGTGTACGGCTATGGCTACACCTTC | CASRPDIVYGYGYTF
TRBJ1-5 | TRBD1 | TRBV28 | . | TGTGCCAGCAGTTTTTGGGACAGGGGCGACTATAGCAATCAGCCCCAGCATTTT | CASSFWDRGDYSNQPQHF
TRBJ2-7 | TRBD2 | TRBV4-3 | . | TGCGCCAGCAGCCAAGATTGGCTAGCGGGAGACCCAAGGGAGCAGTACTTC | CASSQDWLAGDPREQYF
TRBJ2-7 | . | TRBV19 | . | TGTGCCAGTAGTATAGCGGGAATCGACGAGCAGTACTTC | CASSIAGIDEQYF
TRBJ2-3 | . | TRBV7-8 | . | TGTGCCAGCAGCCTTCCGGGAGAGCACACAGATACGCAGTATTTT | CASSLPGEHTDTQYF
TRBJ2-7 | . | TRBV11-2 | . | TGTGCCAGCAGCTGGGCCAGACCCTACGAGCAGTACTTC | CASSWARPYEQYF
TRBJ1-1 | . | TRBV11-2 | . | TGTGCCAGCAGCTTAGATTGGCGAGGGGGAAGCACTGAAGCTTTCTTT | CASSLDWRGGSTEAFF
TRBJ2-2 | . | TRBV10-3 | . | TGTGCCATCAGTGTACAGGGTGACACCGGGGAGCTGTTTTTT | CAISVQGDTGELFF
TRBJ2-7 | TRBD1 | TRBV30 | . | TGTGCCTGGAGTAGGGACAGGGGACCCCTTACCTACGAGCAGTACTTC | CAWSRDRGPLTYEQYF
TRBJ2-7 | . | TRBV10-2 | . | TGCGCCAGCAGTCACGACAGTGGAGACTACGAGCAGTACTTC | CASSHDSGDYEQYF
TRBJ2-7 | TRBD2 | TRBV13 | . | TGTGCCAGCAGCTCAACTAGCGGGTTTGTGGAGCAGTACTTC | CASSSTSGFVEQYF
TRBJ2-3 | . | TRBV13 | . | TGTGCCAGCAGCTCCCGGAGCGGACCTCGCACAGATACGCAGTATTTT | CASSSRSGPRTDTQYF
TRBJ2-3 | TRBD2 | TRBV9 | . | TGTGCCAGCAGTTCGGCTAGCGGGAATATAGATACGCAGTATTTT | CASSSASGNIDTQYF
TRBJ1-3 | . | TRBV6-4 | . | TGTGCCACCCCCCGGGGGGCTGGAAACACCATATATTTT | CATPRGAGNTIYF
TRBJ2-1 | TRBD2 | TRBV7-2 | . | TGTGCCAGCAGCTTAGTTTCTAGCGGGGCAGAGCAGTTCTTC | CASSLVSSGAEQFF
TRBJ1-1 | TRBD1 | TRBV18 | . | TGTGCCAGCTCCCAAAGAAAAGGCAGGGGGACCACTGAAGCTTTCTTT | CASSQRKGRGTTEAFF
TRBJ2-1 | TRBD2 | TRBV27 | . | TGTGCCAGCAGGGACGGGGCGGGGGGCTCCTACAATGAGCAGTTCTTC | CASRDGAGGSYNEQFF
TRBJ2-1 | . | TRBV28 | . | TGTGCCAGCAGTTTAATGGAGGGGTACAACAATGAGCAGTTCTTC | CASSLMEGYNNEQFF
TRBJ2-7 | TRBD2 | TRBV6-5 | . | TGTGCCAGCAGTCCACTTAGCGGGAGGTCTTACGAGCAGTACTTC | CASSPLSGRSYEQYF
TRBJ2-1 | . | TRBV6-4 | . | TGTGCCAGCAGTGACTTCGAGAACAATGAGCAGTTCTTC | CASSDFENNEQFF
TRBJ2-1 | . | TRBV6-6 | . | TGTGCCAGCAATAACCTCTCCCCGGCGGGTGAGCAGTTCTTC | CASNNLSPAGEQFF
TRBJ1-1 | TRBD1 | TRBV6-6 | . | TGTGCCAGCAGCCTTCTGCCGGCAGGGGGCAACACTGAAGCTTTCTTT | CASSLLPAGGNTEAFF
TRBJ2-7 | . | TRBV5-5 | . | TGTGCCAGCAGCTTGGGTTCCTACTACGAGCAGTACTTC | CASSLGSYYEQYF
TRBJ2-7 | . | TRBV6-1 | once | TGTGCCAGCAGCTTCCCAGGGTACGAGCAGTACTTC | CASSFPGYEQYF
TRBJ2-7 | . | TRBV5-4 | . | TGTGCCAGCAGCTCTTCGAGGACCTACGAGCAGTACTTC | CASSSSRTYEQYF
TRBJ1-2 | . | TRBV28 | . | TGTGCCAGCAGTTTAGGTGTGAGAGGCTACACCTTC | CASSLGVRGYTF
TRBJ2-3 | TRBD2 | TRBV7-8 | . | TGTGCCAGCAGCTTAAAAGAGGCAGGGAGGGCAGATACGCAGTATTTT | CASSLKEAGRADTQYF
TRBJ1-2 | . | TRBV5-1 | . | TGCGCCAGCAGCTTGAGGGCAGGGCCGGATGGCTACACCTTC | CASSLRAGPDGYTF
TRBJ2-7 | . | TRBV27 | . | TGTGCCAGCAGTCAGGGGCTCGATCTCGGCGAGCAGTACTTC | CASSQGLDLGEQYF
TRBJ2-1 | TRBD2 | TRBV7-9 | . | TGTGCCAGCAGTACTAGCGGGAGCCCCGCCCCCTACAATGAGCAGTTCTTC | CASSTSGSPAPYNEQFF
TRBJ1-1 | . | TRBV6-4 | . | TGTGCCAGCAGGCACTTCGGGGGGCAAACTGAAGCTTTCTTT | CASRHFGGQTEAFF
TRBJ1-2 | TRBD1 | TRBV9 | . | TGTGCCAGCAGCCGGGGGAATTACGGGGACAGCCTCTATGGCTACACCTTC | CASSRGNYGDSLYGYTF
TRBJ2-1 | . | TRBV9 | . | TGTGCCAGCTGCGAGGGAGAGAGTACGAATGAGCAGTTCTTC | CASCEGESTNEQFF
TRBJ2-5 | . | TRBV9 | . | TGTGCCAGCAGCGTAACCAGGATGGTGAGATCGTCCCAAGAGACCCAGTACTTC | CASSVTRMVRSSQETQYF
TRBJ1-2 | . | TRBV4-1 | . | TGCGCCAGCAGCCAAGATGCCCCTACGGGGTCGGGAGGCTACACCTTC | CASSQDAPTGSGGYTF
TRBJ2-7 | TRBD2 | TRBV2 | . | TGTGCCAGACCCGGCCGGGAGGGCTTTGCCGAGCAGTACTTC | CARPGREGFAEQYF
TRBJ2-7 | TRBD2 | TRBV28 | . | TGTGCCAGCAGTTTATTGGTAGCGGGAGGGTATGAGCAGTACTTC | CASSLLVAGGYEQYF
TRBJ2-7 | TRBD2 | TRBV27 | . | TGTGCCAGCAGTTTTCGACTAGCGGGCCGGGAGCAGTACTTC | CASSFRLAGREQYF
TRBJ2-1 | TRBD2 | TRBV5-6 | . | TGTGCCAGCAGCTTCGACGAAGCGGGATCCTACAATGAGCAGTTCTTC | CASSFDEAGSYNEQFF
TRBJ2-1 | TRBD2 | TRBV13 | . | TGTGCCAGCAGCTTAATGGTAAGCGGGAGTTACAATGAGCAGTTCTTC | CASSLMVSGSYNEQFF
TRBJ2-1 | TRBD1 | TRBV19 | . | TGTGCCAGTAGACCAGGGGACAGGAGACCCCACAATGAGCAGTTCTTC | CASRPGDRRPHNEQFF
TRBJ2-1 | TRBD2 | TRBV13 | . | TGTGCCAGCAGCTTAGGGGGCCCCGGACTAGCGAACAATGAGCAGTTCTTC | CASSLGGPGLANNEQFF
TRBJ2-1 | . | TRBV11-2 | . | TGTGCCAGCTCGCTTCACCTATACAATGAGCAGTTCTTC | CASSLHLYNEQFF
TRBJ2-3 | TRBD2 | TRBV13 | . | TGTGCCAGCAGCGCGCGACTAGCGGGAACAGATACGCAGTATTTT | CASSARLAGTDTQYF
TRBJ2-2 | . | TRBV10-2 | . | TGCGCCAGCAGTGAAGGGGTGATCTGGGCCGGGGAGCTGTTTTTT | CASSEGVIWAGELFF
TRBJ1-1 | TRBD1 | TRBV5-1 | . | TGCGCCAGCAGTTGGGACAGGGGCACTGAAGCTTTCTTT | CASSWDRGTEAFF
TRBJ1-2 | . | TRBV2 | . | TGTGCCAGCAGCGCCCCCTCAGCCTCAACTACCTATGGCTACACCTTC | CASSAPSASTTYGYTF
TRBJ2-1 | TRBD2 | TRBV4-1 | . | TGCGCCAGCAGCCAAAGGGAATCCGGGACTAGGCCTTACAATGAGCAGTTCTTC | CASSQRESGTRPYNEQFF
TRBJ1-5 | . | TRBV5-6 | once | TGTGCCAGCAGCTTGGGGGTACTACAGGGTATCAATCAGCCCCAGCATTTT | CASSLGVLQGINQPQHF
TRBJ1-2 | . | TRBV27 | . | TGTGCCAGCAGTTTATCGATAAGGGGCATAGGGGGCTACACCTTC | CASSLSIRGIGGYTF
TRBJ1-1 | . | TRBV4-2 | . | TGTGCCAGCAGCCAAACAACGGGCACTGAAGCTTTCTTT | CASSQTTGTEAFF